This TCR beta chain is from a study of cytomegalovirus exposure and HLA in healthy donors. Study results and limitations: When analyzed later, the rates of TCR association showed variation by HLA locus, with DRB1 the most and HLA-C the fewest.

This CDR3 contains 14 residues. V was pared by 5 bases and J by 7 bases, with 6 bases of the junction left unmatched. Germline CDR1 SNHLY, CDR2 FYNNEI. Amplification used 60 Vbeta primers and 13 Jbeta primers. Clones were read by immunoSEQ multiplex PCR, and TCRdb kept only the in-frame ones, dropping some. The sample lists around 130,000 clones; around 77% were seen once. Of note for this clone: The antigen is not known.

The clonotype was recovered from a man aged 50 to 59 in good health and CMV-seronegative. The chain combines TRBV2 with TRBJ1-4; 8 bases align to TRBD1. The sample comprised PBMCs. The CDR3 nucleotides are TGTGCCAGCAGTCCGACAGGGGACGGTGAAAAACTGTTTTTT. It translates to CASSPTGDGEKLFF.